Detailed here is one T cell receptor beta chain. What antigen it recognizes has not been identified. Base qualities are not recorded, but no much larger clone differs from it by a single base. The sample is drawn from a study of CD8 T cell repertoires and HIV-1 epitope variants (dated by TCRdb to about 2020). As for the study more broadly: In separate culture wells, T cells were stimulated with each of twenty-five peptides that represented autologous and known Gag and Nef epitope variants. An aliquot of 1M T cells was saved as an uncultured baseline condition, separate from the 83 T cell cultures. A total of more than 75 T cell cultures were run, with each culture condition done in triplicate except for one peptide, which was done in duplicate. T cells were enriched using the EasySep Human T Cell Enrichment Kit and then co-cultured with an equal number of autologous T cell-negative cells acting as antigen-presenting cells. The epitopes tested covered three Gag epitope families plus Nef HW9 and YT9. Cultures were maintained for 9 to 11 days in IMDM with gentamicin, and half-media changes adding IL-2, IL-7 and IL-15 were performed on days 3 and 7. A CMV, EBV and flu peptide pool, the Ebola AY9 epitope as negative control, and a no-peptide well were included as control conditions. General study outcomes and caveats: About 5 clonotypes recognized the Nef KF9 family and one clonotype recognized the HW9 family, while no responses to the TAALDMSHF plasma variant were seen. Nine or ten antigen-specific TCR beta clonotypes were identified, of which about six appeared to be cross-reactive for autologous or known escape epitope variants. Only TCR beta chains were identified by the assay, and proliferation to antigen, not T cell function or cytokine profile, was indicated.

Sequencing of TCR beta CDR3 regions was performed at survey depth on the immunoSEQ platform. The QIAamp DNA micro kit was used to extract genomic DNA from every cultured and uncultured CD8+ T cell population. From the authors' description of their analysis: Samples with fewer than 5,000 productive reads were excluded, resulting in the removal of about 7% of the roughly 80 HIV peptide-stimulated cultures. A MANAFEST web app trimmed sequences to CDR3 and removed nonproductive sequences, CDR3s under 5 amino acids, and those not starting C or ending F/W. Antigen-specific clonotypes had to expand in at least 2 of 3 replicates versus no-peptide control at FDR 0.01, only within one epitope family. Specific clonotypes also needed at least fivefold higher frequency than in wells stimulated with peptides from other epitope families. In TCRdb, the immuneACCESS table is reduced to in-frame sequences with V and J assigned. These tables do not hold every clone; where another copy was compared, an unresolved V gene accounts for under half, and the others remain unexplained. V and J calls and clone size are as listed in that table; D and trimming were resolved from the DNA. For this sample the table gives a few thousand clones, of which around 74% were detected only once. Around 45% of the sample is held by the ten biggest clonotypes.

The CDR3 spans 14 residues, from the cysteine through the phenylalanine. The sequence is cut down to CDR3 DNA, 42 bases in frame from base 1. Via the germline V gene, CDR1 is MNHEY and CDR2 SVGAGI. Trimming at the junction amounts to 0 bases on V and 3 bases on J, and the germline ends lie 8 bases apart. The EasySep Human CD8+ T Cell Enrichment Kit was used on day 10 to isolate CD8+ T cells from every culture. The receptor chain draws on TRBV6-5 and TRBJ1-1; no confident D gene assignment can be made. The source is a male donor with HIV. Source material: cultured CD8+ T cells derived from PBMCs. The CDR3 corresponds to CASSYSELYTEAFF. The nucleotide sequence is given as TGTGCCAGCAGTTACTCCGAATTGTACACTGAAGCTTTCTTT.